A single sample gave rise to the 26 T cell receptor beta chains below, sequenced in a study of regulatory T cells in long-lasting Graves disease. Building of the TCR beta libraries involved iRepertoire HTBI primers and Arm-PCR of CDR3 regions. TCRdb re-derived calls from the multiplex PCR reads in MiXCR, one entry per CDR3 protein. This sample has under 300,000 distinct CDR3 sequences; roughly 18% occur once, and the top ten carry approximately 15%. The time point is: newly diagnosed GD, antithyroid drugs for less than 3 months. From RNA extracted from PBMCs, the TCR library was made. These data are also associated with another study on T cells in Graves' hyperthyroidism and ophthalmopathy.

Sequencing was performed on peripheral blood mononuclear cells (PBMCs), taken at new diagnosis, from a patient treated with antithyroid drugs. The origin of the receptors is a woman in her twenties or thirties with Graves disease.

This clonotype was detected many times. The chain has TRBV3-1 and TRBJ2-1, with 9 bases identical to TRBD2. The germline gives CDR1 LGHDT, CDR2 YNNKEL (reference sequence). The CDR3 loop spans 16 amino acids. V was clipped by 3 bases and J by 7 bases; unmatched bases: 10. The CDR3 DNA reads TGTGCCAGCAGCCAGAGGGGACTAGCCCCATCGAATGAGCAGTTCTTC. Translating gives CASSQRGLAPSNEQFF.

V and J are TRBV27 and TRBJ2-2; TRBD1 aligns across 7 bases. Germline V gene sequence: CDR1 MNHEY, CDR2 SMNVEV (reference sequence). The CDR3 contains 15 residues. Unmatched junction bases numbered 8, after V lost 6 bases and J lost 4 bases. This CDR3 is CASSQKQGITGELFF. The CDR3, as DNA: TGTGCCAGCAGCCAAAAACAGGGGATCACCGGGGAGCTGTTTTTT.

This clonotype was observed many times. The genes are TRBV6-1 and TRBJ2-2; TRBD1 matches at 11 bases. CDR1 is MNHNS and CDR2 is SASEGT in the germline V gene. The V segment lost 7 bases and the J segment 5 bases; nucleotides outside the gene matches: 9. This CDR3 has 16 amino acids. Written as DNA, the CDR3 is TGTGCCAGCAATCGGGACCGGGACAGGGGGACCGGGGAGCTGTTTTTT. Its protein product is CASNRDRDRGTGELFF.

This clonotype came up a few times. This chain uses TRBV5-1 with TRBJ1-1; 8 bases map to TRBD1. The J segment lost 1 base and the V segment lost 4 bases, leaving 6 bases of the junction unmatched. CDR3 size: 15 residues. CDR1 and CDR2 (germline): SGHRS, YFSETQ. Here the CDR3 DNA reads TGCGCCAGCAGCGTTCCCGGGACAGGGAACACTGAAGCTTTCTTT. This gives the protein CASSVPGTGNTEAFF.

This clonotype was detected ten times or more. V is TRBV7-2 and J is TRBJ2-7, with 7 bases fitting TRBD2. This CDR3 has 15 amino acids. Germline trimming cut 4 bases from V and 7 bases from J; bases unmatched to any gene: 13. The germline CDR1 and CDR2 sequences are SGHTA and FQGNSA. The CDR3 DNA reads TGTGCCAGCAGCTCAAGAGCGGGGCCGTCTTGGGAGCAGTACTTC. Translating it yields CASSSRAGPSWEQYF.

This clonotype was observed many times. The V gene is TRBV12-3 or TRBV12-4, the J gene TRBJ2-3, with 7 bases lining up with TRBD2. The J segment lost 6 bases and the V segment lost 7 bases, leaving 10 bases of the junction unmatched. The CDR3 contains 14 residues. The CDR3 loop reads CASIPSGARDTQYF. As DNA, the CDR3 is TGTGCCAGCATTCCCAGCGGGGCCAGGGATACGCAGTATTTT.

The chain links TRBV10-3 to TRBJ1-3; the D is unclear. The length of the CDR3 is 16 residues. The V end lost 0 bases, the J end lost 0 bases, and 9 bases lay between the germline ends. Germline CDR1 ENHRY, CDR2 SYGVKD. The CDR3 coding sequence is TGTGCCATCAGTGAGTCCGCGGCGTACTCTGGAAACACCATATATTTT. It translates to CAISESAAYSGNTIYF.

This clonotype was picked up many times. The chain employs TRBV11-3 and TRBJ2-3, with 10 bases matching TRBD2. From germline, CDR1 is SGHNT and CDR2 YENEEA. This CDR3 region has 15 residues. The V gene end was trimmed by 4 bases and the J gene end by 4 bases; junction bases not matched to a gene: 5. The CDR3 DNA reads as TGTGCCAGCAGCTGGGCTAGCGGGGGCCCAGATACGCAGTATTTT. Its translation is CASSWASGGPDTQYF.

In its sample, this clonotype was seen many times. The rearrangement links TRBV7-2 to TRBJ2-1; D is uncertain. Germline assignment: CDR1 SGHTA and CDR2 FQGNSA. The CDR3 extends over 15 amino acids. Trimming pared 2 bases from V and 4 bases from J, leaving 12 bases between. For the CDR3, the DNA is TGTGCCAGCAGCTTAAGTTGGGTTTTGTACAATGAGCAGTTCTTC. Translated, it gives CASSLSWVLYNEQFF.

The rearrangement joins TRBV4-1 to TRBJ1-1; no clear D. CDR1 is MGHRA, CDR2 YSYEKL, per germline. Trimming left V 0 bases short and J 9 bases short, with 8 bases between. This CDR3 contains 12 residues. CDR3 sequence reads: CASSQDRVQAFF. The CDR3 bases are TGCGCCAGCAGCCAAGACCGAGTTCAAGCTTTCTTT.

A few counts support this clonotype. A read error may be the cause here, since a much bigger clone is one base away. J is TRBJ2-3 and V is TRBV12-3 or TRBV12-4; 10 bases agree with TRBD2. This CDR3 is 18 amino acids long. With V trimmed by 4 bases and J by 2 bases, 12 bases remained unmatched. The DNA for the CDR3 is TGTGCCAGCAGTTCAAGAGCGGGGGGGCAGCAGAACACAGATACGCAGTATTTT. Its translation: CASSSRAGGQQNTDTQYF.

This clonotype was observed at least ten times. In DNA, the CDR3 is TGTGCCAGCAGCGAACAGGGGGTACTTTCCTATAATTCACCCCTCCACTTT. This sequence encodes CASSEQGVLSYNSPLHF. The chain has TRBV7-6 and TRBJ1-6; TRBD1 aligns across 8 bases. V gave up 5 bases and J gave up 1 base; unmatched junction bases: 7. Germline V gives CDR1 SGHVS, CDR2 FNYEAQ. The CDR3 contains 17 residues.

About this clonotype itself: A read error may be the cause here, since a much bigger clone is one base away. The rearrangement links TRBV4-1 to TRBJ1-2; no clear D gene. Germline loops: CDR1 MGHRA, CDR2 YSYEKL. There are 15 residues in the CDR3. CDR3: CASRPLFGSNYDYTF. The CDR3 DNA is TGCGCCAGCAGACCCCTCTTCGGTTCGAACTATGACTACACCTTC.

The table lists this clonotype with many counts. V is TRBV5-4 and J is TRBJ1-2, with a tentative D call TRBD1 (6 bases). The CDR3 consists of 15 residues. Deletions cut 1 base from V and 4 bases from J, with 14 bases between. Germline V gene lookup returns CDR1 SGHNT and CDR2 YYREEE (reference sequence). CDR3 in amino acids: CASSLPTAQGYGYTF. As DNA, the CDR3 is TGTGCCAGCAGCTTGCCCACGGCACAGGGCTATGGCTACACCTTC.

This clonotype was seen a handful of times. A read error may be the cause here, since a much bigger clone is one base away. This chain links TRBV3-1 with TRBJ1-2; D remains unclear. This CDR3 has 13 residues. The V gene's germline CDR1 is LGHDT and CDR2 YNNKEL (reference sequence). V lost 1 base to trimming and J lost 1 base, with 4 bases between them. The CDR3 here is CASSQVINYGYTF. The CDR3 coding sequence is TGTGCCAGCAGCCAAGTGATTAACTATGGCTACACCTTC.

This clonotype was seen only a few times. The junction does not match germline at one end; this may be a read error. This chain uses TRBV15 with TRBJ2-7; possible D gene TRBD1, 6 bases. Germline CDR1 and CDR2: LNHNV and YYDKDF (reference sequence). The CDR3 contains 13 residues. DNA of the CDR3: TGTGCCACCAGCAGAACTAGGACAGAAGCATGGTTCTTC. Amino acid sequence: CATSRTRTEAWFF.

This clonotype was seen repeatedly, ten times or more. This chain uses TRBV24-1 with TRBJ2-2; 10 positions agree with TRBD1. The germline V gene has CDR1 KGHDR and CDR2 SFDVKD. V dropped 4 bases and J dropped 6; count of bases not matched to a gene: 13. There are 18 residues in the CDR3. This CDR3 reads CATSDTTGTGVIAGELFF. CDR3 nucleotides: TGTGCCACCAGTGACACCACCGGGACAGGGGTCATCGCCGGGGAGCTGTTTTTT.

There are many counts of this clonotype. This chain links TRBV9 with TRBJ1-2, with D uncertain. V lost 4 bases and J lost 4, with 17 bases in between. Germline values: CDR1 SGDLS, CDR2 YYNGEE. CDR3 length: 15 amino acids. The CDR3 protein is CASSSRQPGIYGYTF. CDR3 sequence (DNA): TGTGCCAGCAGCTCCCGGCAGCCGGGGATCTATGGCTACACCTTC.

In this sample, this clonotype turned up many times. The V and J genes are TRBV29-1 and TRBJ1-2; no clear D gene. Between the trimmed V and J ends, which lost 5 bases and 6 bases, there was a span of 13 bases. The CDR3 totals 12 residues. Germline V gene data show CDR1 as SQVTM and CDR2 as ANQGSEA. CDR3 sequence (DNA): TGCAGCGTTATAGCCCCCTTGGATGGCTACACCTTC. It specifies CSVIAPLDGYTF.

The V gene is TRBV5-4, the J gene TRBJ1-5; tentative D call: TRBD1 (6 bases). V was cut by 4 bases and J by 8 bases, with 22 bases left in between. From germline, CDR1 is SGHNT and CDR2 YYREEE (reference sequence). CDR3 length equals 16 residues. CDR3 region: CASSLRTTGGEKPQHF. DNA for the CDR3: TGTGCCAGCAGCCTCCGGACGACAGGTGGGGAGAAGCCCCAGCATTTT.

About this clonotype: Since a far larger clone is one base different, this is likely a read error. The V and J genes are TRBV6-4 and TRBJ2-7; either TRBD1 or TRBD2 may supply D (5 bases each). The CDR3 spans 14 residues. Germline V lookup: CDR1 MRHNA, CDR2 SNTAGT. CDR3 residues: CAGSELVGAQEQYF. The CDR3 DNA reads as TGTGCCGGCAGTGAACTGGTCGGGGCCCAGGAGCAGTACTTC.

This clonotype was seen many times. The rearrangement joins TRBV4-1 to TRBJ2-1, with 8 bases aligning to TRBD1. The length of the CDR3 is 16 residues. V lost 0 bases to trimming and J lost 7 bases; unmatched junction nucleotides: 8. Germline values: CDR1 MGHRA, CDR2 YSYEKL. The CDR3 DNA is TGCGCCAGCAGCCAAGATCCAGGGGGCAATTTGAATGAGCAGTTCTTC. This gives the protein CASSQDPGGNLNEQFF.

This clonotype was seen ten or more times. V is TRBV11-2 and J is TRBJ2-1, with TRBD2 matching 9 bases. The V gene's germline CDR1 is SGHAT and CDR2 FQNNGV. This CDR3 spans 17 amino acids. The trim removed 7 bases at V and 4 bases at J, leaving 14 bases unmatched. The DNA for the CDR3 is TGTGCCAGCACCCTAGAGGGGCGGCGGGGGGGGTACAATGAGCAGTTCTTC. Translated: CASTLEGRRGGYNEQFF.

This clonotype was observed many times. This sequence joins TRBV20-1 and TRBJ2-7; 13 nucleotides match TRBD2. Germline-derived CDR1 and CDR2 are DFQATT and SNEGSKA (reference sequence). The V segment lost 4 bases and the J segment 0 bases; nucleotides outside the gene matches: 6. The CDR3 totals 16 residues. This CDR3 is CSATGLAGAISYEQYF. The CDR3 DNA follows: TGCAGTGCTACTGGACTAGCGGGGGCCATCTCCTACGAGCAGTACTTC.

This clonotype was detected only a few times. The chain carries TRBV7-9 and TRBJ1-6, with TRBD1 matching 7 bases. The CDR3 has 16 amino acids. Germline CDR1 and CDR2: SEHNR and FQNEAQ (reference sequence). The J segment lost 5 bases and the V segment lost 3 bases, leaving 7 bases of the junction unmatched. CDR3 protein: CASSFDPGQNNSPLHF. The CDR3 DNA is TGTGCCAGCAGCTTCGATCCGGGACAGAATAATTCACCCCTCCACTTT.

The chain employs TRBV7-9 and TRBJ2-3; TRBD2 matches 12 bases. The CDR3 is made up of 16 amino acids. V shed 5 bases and J 9 bases; nucleotides not matched to a gene: 12. Germline values: CDR1 SEHNR, CDR2 FQNEAQ (reference sequence). CDR3 region: CASSTGTSGPPTTQYF. CDR3 DNA: TGTGCCAGCAGCACAGGGACTAGCGGGCCCCCCACAACGCAGTATTTT.